A selection of T cell receptor beta chains follows, all from one sample in a study of cytomegalovirus exposure and HLA in healthy donors. Sequencing used immunoSEQ multiplex PCR; TCRdb keeps in-frame clones, though not all of them. The table shows about 89,000 clones, with about 80% occurring only once. The sample comprised PBMCs. The receptor set was obtained from a male donor in good health and CMV-seronegative. CDR3s include the opening cysteine and the closing phenylalanine or tryptophan. The D gene is left open where the match is weak. Clone size is shown for a subset of rows, as once, few, many or a class of expanded clone.

j_call d_call v_call clone_size cdr3_nt cdr3_aa
TRBJ2-3 TRBD1 TRBV5-4 - TGTGCCAGCAGCTTGCAGAAGGTCGGCAGGGGGCGAGATACGCAGTATTTT CASSLQKVGRGRDTQYF
TRBJ2-7 - TRBV30 - TGTGCCTGGAGTGTACGGTCACAGGGAAGGGACGAGCAGTACTTC CAWSVRSQGRDEQYF
TRBJ2-7 TRBD1 TRBV11-2 - TGTGCCAGCATCATGTACCCCCTCGGACAGGGGAACGAGCAGTACTTC CASIMYPLGQGNEQYF
TRBJ2-2 TRBD1 TRBV18 - TGTGCCAGCTCACCACGGACAGGGTACACCGGGGAGCTGTTTTTT CASSPRTGYTGELFF
TRBJ2-1 - TRBV20-1 - TGCGTGGGGGGTGAAAATGAGCAGTTCTTC CVGGENEQFF
TRBJ1-4 - TRBV7-8 few TGTGCCAGCAGCTCACGGACGCGGGAATATGAAGAACTGTTTTTT CASSSRTREYEELFF
TRBJ2-7 TRBD1 TRBV7-2 - TGTGCCAGCACCGGCGTCGGGACAGGGGGCGAGCAGTACTTC CASTGVGTGGEQYF
TRBJ2-1 TRBD2 TRBV5-6 - TGTGCCAGCAGCCGGCGGACTAGCAGTCTTTCGAATGAGCAGTTCTTC CASSRRTSSLSNEQFF
TRBJ2-1 - TRBV7-2 - TGTGCCAGCAGCTCCCAGTGGAGCTCCTACAATGAGCAGTTCTTC CASSSQWSSYNEQFF
TRBJ2-2 - TRBV15 - TGTGCCACCAGCAGGAACGGTGGGGAGCTGTTTTTT CATSRNGGELFF
TRBJ1-5 TRBD1 TRBV5-1 - TGCGCCAGCAGCTTGAACTGGACAGGAGAAACCAAAATTAGCAATCAGCCCCAGCATTTT CASSLNWTGETKISNQPQHF
TRBJ2-7 - TRBV5-6 - TGTGCCAGCAGCCCCCGGACTAAGGCGGGCGAGCAGTACTTC CASSPRTKAGEQYF
TRBJ2-7 TRBD1 TRBV5-1 - TGCGCCAGCAGCTTGGCCGGGACAGGGGATTCCTACGAGCAGTACTTC CASSLAGTGDSYEQYF
TRBJ1-2 - TRBV7-2 - TGTGCCAGCAGCTTATCCCAGGGATCTATTTTTAACTATGGCTACACCTTC CASSLSQGSIFNYGYTF
TRBJ2-3 - TRBV5-8 - TGTGCCAGCAGGAAGAACCCTGGGCCAGATACGCAGTATTTT CASRKNPGPDTQYF
TRBJ2-7 - TRBV5-6 - TGTGCCAGCAGCGCTGGACTCTCCTCCTACGAGCAGTACTTC CASSAGLSSYEQYF
TRBJ1-1 TRBD1 TRBV19 - TGTGCCAGTAGTATCCAGGGGGTTCTCACTGAAGCTTTCTTT CASSIQGVLTEAFF
TRBJ2-4 - TRBV7-9 once TGTGCCAGCAGCTTCTTACGGACAGACAAAAACATTCAGTACTTC CASSFLRTDKNIQYF
TRBJ2-2 TRBD1 TRBV5-1 once TGCGCCAGCAGCTTGGACAGGGGGGCCACCGGGGAGCTGTTTTTT CASSLDRGATGELFF
TRBJ1-2 TRBD1 TRBV28 - TGTGCCAGCAGTACACCGCCCCAGGGACAGGGGAATCCTAACTATGGCTACACCTTC CASSTPPQGQGNPNYGYTF
TRBJ1-6 - TRBV6-5 few TGTGCCAGCAGTTATGTTCCCCCAGGGTTAAATTCACCCCTCCACTTT CASSYVPPGLNSPLHF
TRBJ2-6 TRBD1 TRBV2 once TGTGCCAGCAGGAGGGACAGGTTAAACTCTGGGGCCAACGTCCTGACTTTC CASRRDRLNSGANVLTF
TRBJ2-7 TRBD2 TRBV5-5 - TGTGCCAGCAGCCTGCTCGGGGGGATCTACGAGCAGTACTTC CASSLLGGIYEQYF
TRBJ2-3 TRBD2 TRBV7-2 - TGTGCCAGCAGCTTAGAGGCGCGGGGGACTAGCACAGATACGCAGTATTTT CASSLEARGTSTDTQYF
TRBJ1-1 TRBD1 TRBV5-1 few TGCGCCAGCAGCCAAGGGGACAGGGGGCTCGCTGAAGCTTTCTTT CASSQGDRGLAEAFF
TRBJ1-5 - TRBV28 - TGTGCCAGCAGTTTCCAGGACTTCCATAGCAATCAGCCCCAGCATTTT CASSFQDFHSNQPQHF
TRBJ2-7 TRBD2 TRBV19 - TGTGCCAGTAGTATGAAGTTAGCGGGACCCTACGAGCAGTACTTC CASSMKLAGPYEQYF
TRBJ2-7 TRBD1 TRBV4-3 - TGCGCCAGCAGCCAAGTAACAGGGGGCTCCCCGGGGGAGCAGTACTTC CASSQVTGGSPGEQYF
TRBJ1-2 - TRBV7-2 - TGTGCCAGCAGCTCCCCGAGGGATGGCTACACCTTC CASSSPRDGYTF
TRBJ2-7 TRBD2 TRBV5-6 - TGTGCCAGCAGCTTGGCCTTTACGGTCCTAGCGGGAAAGCCTCCTGACTTC CASSLAFTVLAGKPPDF
TRBJ1-2 - TRBV7-2 once TGTGCCAGCAGCTTCGAAGAGAACTATGGCTACACCTTC CASSFEENYGYTF
TRBJ2-1 TRBD1 TRBV5-1 few TGCGCCAGCTCTTCAACCGGGACAGTATACAATGAGCAGTTCTTC CASSSTGTVYNEQFF
TRBJ2-7 TRBD2 TRBV5-1 - TGCGCCAGCAGCTTGAGCGGGAGCTCCTACGAGCAGTACTTC CASSLSGSSYEQYF
TRBJ1-6 - TRBV18 - TGTGCCAGCTCACCTTGGTCCAGTAATTCACCCCTCCACTTT CASSPWSSNSPLHF
TRBJ2-7 - TRBV6-1 - TGTGCCAGCAGTGAAGGTGGAGGGGGCGCGTACGAGCAGTACTTC CASSEGGGGAYEQYF
TRBJ1-3 - TRBV7-8 - TGTGCCAGCAGCCCCACAGCCCCGTCTGGAAACACCATATATTTT CASSPTAPSGNTIYF
TRBJ2-5 - TRBV7-8 once TGTGCCAGCAGTCGTAGCGGCCAAGAGACCCAGTACTTC CASSRSGQETQYF
TRBJ2-3 - TRBV19 - TGTGCCAGTAGTTCACAGTCTAGCACAGATACGCAGTATTTT CASSSQSSTDTQYF
TRBJ2-7 TRBD1 TRBV7-8 - TGTGCCAGCAGCTTCGGACAGGGGGCAGGGGAGCAGTACTTC CASSFGQGAGEQYF
TRBJ1-6 - TRBV4-3 - TGCGCCAGCAGCCATCCCAATACGGGGACCTATAATTCACCCCTCCACTTT CASSHPNTGTYNSPLHF
TRBJ1-2 - TRBV30 - TGTGCCTGGAGTATCATTAACACTGGGCGGGGTGGCTACACCTTC CAWSIINTGRGGYTF
TRBJ2-7 - TRBV21-1 - TGTGCCAGCAGCAAAGAACTAGCGGGGGACGAGCAGTACTTC CASSKELAGDEQYF
TRBJ2-7 - TRBV11-2 - TGTGCCAGCAGCTTAGTCGCCACTAGCTCCTACGAGCAGTACTTC CASSLVATSSYEQYF
TRBJ2-7 TRBD1 TRBV6-6 - TGTGCCAGCAGTAACACGCAAGGACAGGGGGGAGTCGAGCAGTACTTC CASSNTQGQGGVEQYF
TRBJ1-2 - TRBV7-2 - TGTGCCAGCAGCTTAACAGGGCACTATGGCTACACCTTC CASSLTGHYGYTF
TRBJ1-3 - TRBV30 - TGTGCCTGGGGGGGCCAGGGCAGGCCTGGAGACACCACATATTTT CAWGGQGRPGDTTYF
TRBJ1-5 - TRBV2 - TGTGCCAGCAGCCGGGAAAGTAGCAATCAGCCCCAGCATTTT CASSRESSNQPQHF
TRBJ1-5 TRBD1 TRBV28 - TGTGCCAGCAGTCTTCGGACAGGGGGACGCAATCAGCCCCAGCATTTT CASSLRTGGRNQPQHF
TRBJ1-5 TRBD1 TRBV6-5 - TGTGCCAGCAGTACAGGGGGAGGCCAGCCCCAGCATTTT CASSTGGGQPQHF
TRBJ1-2 - TRBV18 - TGTGCCAGCTCTCTCAACAGGGATGGCTACACCTTC CASSLNRDGYTF
TRBJ2-3 TRBD1 TRBV6-5 - TGTGCCAGCAGCCGGACAGGGGCTAGCACAGATACGCAGTATTTT CASSRTGASTDTQYF
TRBJ1-2 - TRBV6-5 - TGTGCCAGCAGTTATTACAGGATCTCTTATAACTATGGCTACACCTTC CASSYYRISYNYGYTF
TRBJ1-1 - TRBV28 few TGTGCCAGCAGCCTCCTCTGGACAAGTGGAAACACTGAAGCTTTCTTT CASSLLWTSGNTEAFF
TRBJ2-1 TRBD1 TRBV25-1 - TGTGCCAGCAGTCCTTCCGGGACAGGGAACCCCAATGAGCAGTTCTTC CASSPSGTGNPNEQFF
TRBJ2-1 - TRBV6-7 - TGTGCCAGCCGCCGGGCGGGAGAGGGGGGGCAGTTCTTC CASRRAGEGGQFF